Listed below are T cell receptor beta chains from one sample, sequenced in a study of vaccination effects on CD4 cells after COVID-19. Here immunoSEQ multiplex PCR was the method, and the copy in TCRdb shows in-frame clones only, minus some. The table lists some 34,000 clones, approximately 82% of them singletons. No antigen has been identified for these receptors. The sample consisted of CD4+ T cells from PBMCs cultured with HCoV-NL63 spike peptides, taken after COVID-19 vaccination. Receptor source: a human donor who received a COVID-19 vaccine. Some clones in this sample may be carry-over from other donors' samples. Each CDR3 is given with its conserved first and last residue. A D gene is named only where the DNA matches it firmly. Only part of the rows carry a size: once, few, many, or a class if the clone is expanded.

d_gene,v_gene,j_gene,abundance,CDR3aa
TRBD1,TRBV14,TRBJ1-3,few,CASSRGLGNTIYF
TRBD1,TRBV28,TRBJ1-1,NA,CASSWTGGNTEAFF
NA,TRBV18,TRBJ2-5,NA,CASSPVTPPRETQYF
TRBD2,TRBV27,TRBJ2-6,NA,CASSSGGAGANVLTF
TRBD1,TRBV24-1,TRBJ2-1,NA,CATSDTTGSSYNEQFF
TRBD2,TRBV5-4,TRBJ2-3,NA,CASSLPGLAGGDTQYF
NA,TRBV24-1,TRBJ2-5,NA,CATSDYQGFRETQYF
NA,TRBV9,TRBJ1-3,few,CASSSGNTIYF
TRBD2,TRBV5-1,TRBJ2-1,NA,CASSLGQRGGMNEQFF
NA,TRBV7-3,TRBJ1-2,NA,CASSLQANYGYTF
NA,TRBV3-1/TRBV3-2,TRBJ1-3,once,CASSQKVTGNTIYF
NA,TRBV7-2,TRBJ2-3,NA,CASSQRVGTFGDTQYF
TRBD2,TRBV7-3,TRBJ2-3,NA,CASSLGPGGDTQYF
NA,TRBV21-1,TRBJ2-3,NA,CASPSGGRTRTDTQYF
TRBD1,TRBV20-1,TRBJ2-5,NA,CSASIQGVQETQYF
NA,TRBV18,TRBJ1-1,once,CASSGSPSGVNTEAFF
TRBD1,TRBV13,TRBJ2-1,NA,CASSLDGQGAYNEQFF
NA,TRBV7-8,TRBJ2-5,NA,CASSLAAGVPLETQYF
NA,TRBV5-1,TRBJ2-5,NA,CASSWQGLRETQYF
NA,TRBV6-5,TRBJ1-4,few,CATRGGEKLFF
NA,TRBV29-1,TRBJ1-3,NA,CSVDLTGYSGNTIYF
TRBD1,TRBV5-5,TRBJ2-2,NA,CASSSGQVDGELFF
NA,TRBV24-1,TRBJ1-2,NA,CATSDLPDYGYTF
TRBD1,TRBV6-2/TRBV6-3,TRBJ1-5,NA,CASSIRQGARSNQPQHF
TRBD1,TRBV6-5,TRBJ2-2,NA,CASRGTEESGELFF
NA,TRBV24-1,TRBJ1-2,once,CATSNPTENYGYTF
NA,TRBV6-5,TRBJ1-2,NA,CASSFTAGGYTF
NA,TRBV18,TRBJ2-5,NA,CASSPATNQETQYF
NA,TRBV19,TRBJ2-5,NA,CASTRKGGRGANQETQYF
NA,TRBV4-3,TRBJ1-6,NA,CASSQYSPLHF
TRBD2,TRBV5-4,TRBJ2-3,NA,CASSLVLAGAGTDTQYF
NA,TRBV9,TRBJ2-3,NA,CASSVVASTDTQYF
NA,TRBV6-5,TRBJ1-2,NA,CASSQRTGWSGYTF
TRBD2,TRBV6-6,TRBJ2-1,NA,CASSSPSGGFYNEQFF
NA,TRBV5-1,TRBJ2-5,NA,CASSLGTRGGETQYF
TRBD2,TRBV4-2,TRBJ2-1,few,CASSRQTLGGLAGGNEQFF
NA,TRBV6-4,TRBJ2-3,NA,CASSADSGRRSTDTQYF
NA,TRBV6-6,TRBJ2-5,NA,CASRPPLMGGQETQYF
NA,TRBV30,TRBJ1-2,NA,CAWSVRGGYTF